A selection of T cell receptor beta chains follows, all from one sample in a study of beta chain features in type 1 diabetes. Some clones are missing from TCRdb's copy, which holds only in-frame ones; the method was immunoSEQ multiplex PCR. This table holds 310,000 or so clones, approximately 15% found once. The sequencing sample was made of naive CD4+ T cells from blood. The receptors were gathered from a man younger than 35 with type 1 diabetes. CDR3s include the opening cysteine and the closing phenylalanine or tryptophan.

TRBV14	TRBJ2-7	CASSPVVFYEQYF
TRBV14	TRBJ2-7	CASSQDMGAGTYEQYF
TRBV28	TRBJ2-2	CASSTTGELFF
TRBV27	TRBJ2-7	CASRALAGAFFYEQYF
TRBV28	TRBJ2-2	CAVLAGPTGELFF
TRBV15	TRBJ2-4	CATSRDYRVAKNIQYF
TRBV18	TRBJ1-4	CASSPPRGQGKLFF
TRBV5-6	TRBJ2-1	CASSFRGRSEQFF
TRBV9	TRBJ2-1	CASSVAPGQGGEQFF
TRBV15	TRBJ2-1	CATQLLAQSYNEQFF
TRBV5-4	TRBJ2-7	CASSLTGTPYEQYF
TRBV2	TRBJ2-1	CASSASGRYNEQFF
TRBV14	TRBJ2-7	CASSRGAYEQYF
TRBV10-1	TRBJ1-2	CARIKGVDGYTF
TRBV18	TRBJ2-5	CASSPPRTRGQETQDF
TRBV20-1	TRBJ2-5	CSANRETQYF
TRBV21-1	TRBJ1-5	CARRFTGEEADQPQHF
TRBV5-4	TRBJ2-7	CASSPRGGTYEQYF
TRBV5-4	TRBJ2-7	CASSPGLAGSYEQYF
TRBV25-1	TRBJ2-2	CASIADGELFF
TRBV28	TRBJ1-6	CASSPLGELNNSPLHF
TRBV7-9	TRBJ1-2	CASVLGQENYGYTF
TRBV28	TRBJ2-2	CASSLDLLAGFGGELFF
TRBV5-1	TRBJ1-4	CASRWDRENEKLFF
TRBV6-5	TRBJ2-7	CASSYSATQTVYEQYF
TRBV27	TRBJ2-2	CASSFEGSGRVTGELFF
TRBV18	TRBJ2-7	CASSPTVGYEQYF
TRBV2	TRBJ2-7	CASSEYPRGGSSYEQYF
TRBV7-2	TRBJ2-7	CASSLGLAGVYEQYF
TRBV2	TRBJ2-5	CASSRGILETQYF
TRBV28	TRBJ1-2	CASTLTGGYGYTF
TRBV6-5	TRBJ1-2	CASRDRFRLYGFTF
TRBV15	TRBJ1-1	CATSARQGSTEAFF
TRBV7-8	TRBJ2-1	CASSSISGSSYNEQFF